These 21 T cell receptor beta chains were all obtained from the same sample, sequenced in a study of blood T cell repertoires in COVID-19. Generated by immunoSEQ multiplex PCR, the TCRdb table keeps only in-frame clones and is missing some. This sample yields around 62,000 clones, of which approximately 84% are seen a single time; 7.5% to 9.5% belongs to the top ten. The specimen sequenced was peripheral blood. The receptors stem from a man aged 45-65 years with active COVID-19.

The chain joins TRBV4-1 to TRBJ1-1, with 9 bases lining up with TRBD1. Looked up from germline, CDR1 is MGHRA and CDR2 is YSYEKL. The junction had 7 bases not matched to a gene; V was cut back by 3 bases and J by 5 bases. This CDR3 is built from 15 residues. The CDR3 region is CASSQGTGRKTEAFF. CDR3 nucleotides: TGCGCCAGCAGCCAGGGGACAGGGCGCAAAACTGAAGCTTTCTTT.

The chain couples TRBV5-5 to TRBJ2-1; 7 bases map to TRBD1. Per germline, CDR1 SGHKS and CDR2 YYEKEE (reference sequence). Germline trimming cut 3 bases from V and 12 bases from J; bases unmatched to any gene: 15. CDR3 length equals 15 residues. The CDR3 region is CASSSGTDYLGPQFF. The CDR3 nucleotides read TGTGCCAGCAGCTCCGGGACAGATTACCTAGGTCCGCAGTTCTTC.

The sample holds one count of this clone. The chain links TRBV5-6 to TRBJ2-4; 8 nucleotides agree with TRBD2. CDR1 is SGHDT, CDR2 YYEEEE, per germline. V lost 4 bases, J lost 0 bases, and 12 bases stayed unmatched. The CDR3 totals 18 residues. CDR3 sequence: CASSVAGKSSVAKNIQYF. CDR3 nucleotides: TGTGCCAGCAGCGTAGCGGGAAAGAGTTCCGTAGCCAAAAACATTCAGTACTTC.

The chain has TRBV3-1 (or the pseudogene TRBV3-2) and TRBJ1-3; 9 bases are a match to TRBD1. V lost 5 bases to trimming and J lost 8 bases; unmatched junction nucleotides: 10. Germline-derived CDR1 and CDR2 are LGHDT and YNNKEL (reference sequence). This CDR3 comprises 15 residues. CDR3: CASSESTGGGDTIYF. The CDR3 region has the DNA TGTGCCAGCAGCGAATCAACAGGGGGCGGTGACACCATATATTTT.

This clone occurred a few times. This chain links TRBV29-1 with TRBJ1-2; TRBD1 agrees at 7 bases. V shed 7 bases and J 8 bases; nucleotides not matched to a gene: 13. The CDR3 runs 13 residues. The V gene's germline CDR1 is SQVTM and CDR2 ANQGSEA. The DNA for the CDR3 is TGCAGCGCCTCGGGGACAGCTGTACCCGGCTACACCTTC. This gives the protein CSASGTAVPGYTF. The full variable domain, rest sourced from reference TRBV29-1 and TRBJ1-2, is SAVISQKPSRDICQRGTSLTIQCQVDSQVTMMFWYRQQPGQSLTLIATANQGSEATYESGFVIDKFPISRPNLTFSTLTVSNMSPEDSSIYLCSASGTAVPGYTFGSGTRLTVV.

The genes are TRBV14 and TRBJ2-5; 9 positions match TRBD1. V dropped 5 bases and J dropped 5; count of bases not matched to a gene: 12. The germline CDR1 and CDR2 sequences are SGHDN and FVKESK. The CDR3 totals 16 residues. The CDR3 reads CASSTRTGTGLETQYF. For the CDR3, the DNA is TGTGCCAGCAGCACTCGAACTGGGACAGGGCTGGAGACCCAGTACTTC. The entire variable domain, with the rest obtained from reference TRBV14 and TRBJ2-5, is as follows: EAGVTQFPSHSVIEKGQTVTLRCDPISGHDNLYWYRRVMGKEIKFLLHFVKESKQDESGMPNNRFLAERTGGTYSTLKVQPAELEDSGVYFCASSTRTGTGLETQYFGPGTRLLVL.

The V call is TRBV19, the J call TRBJ2-2, with 7 bases matching TRBD1. V shed 9 bases, J shed 1 base, and the junction held 8 bases outside the gene matches. The CDR3 consists of 15 residues. From germline, CDR1 is LNHDA and CDR2 SQIVND (reference sequence). CDR3 DNA sequence: TGTGCCAGCCAGACGGGACAGATGAACACCGGGGAGCTGTTTTTT. This translates into CASQTGQMNTGELFF.

The chain carries TRBV18 and TRBJ1-2, with 7 bases that match TRBD1. Germline trimming cut 6 bases from V and 3 bases from J; bases unmatched to any gene: 10. The V gene's germline CDR1 is KGHSH and CDR2 LQKENI. The CDR3 contains 15 residues. CDR3 in amino acids: CASSSSFGTDYGYTF. The CDR3 DNA follows: TGTGCCAGCTCCTCTTCCTTTGGGACAGACTATGGCTACACCTTC.

J is TRBJ2-7 and V is TRBV2, with 11 bases that match TRBD1. With 6 bases clipped from V and 3 bases from J, the junction kept 7 bases outside the gene matches. Germline V gene sequence: CDR1 SNHLY, CDR2 FYNNEI. The CDR3 has 15 amino acids. The CDR3 region is CASREDRGPFYEQYF. DNA of the CDR3: TGTGCCAGCAGGGAGGACAGGGGGCCGTTCTACGAGCAGTACTTC.

The rearrangement joins TRBV30 to TRBJ2-7; tentative D call: TRBD1 (6 bases). The CDR3 consists of 14 residues. The germline V gene encodes CDR1 GTSNPN and CDR2 SVGIG (reference sequence). Trimming shortened V by 1 base and J by 4 bases, and 14 bases separated the two germline ends. This chain's CDR3 is CAWSAVQGLYEQYF. The DNA for the CDR3 is TGTGCCTGGAGTGCAGTCCAGGGGCTTTACGAGCAGTACTTC.

This clone has a handful of counts. This chain joins TRBV5-1 and TRBJ2-7; 9 bases line up with TRBD2. J was trimmed by 3 bases and V by 0 bases; bases with no gene match: 4. The CDR3 is 15 residues long. Germline V gene lookup returns CDR1 SGHRS and CDR2 YFSETQ. The CDR3 is CASSLGLADYYEQYF. The CDR3 DNA is TGCGCCAGCAGCTTGGGACTAGCGGATTACTACGAGCAGTACTTC.

V and J are TRBV25-1 and TRBJ1-2; a possible D gene is TRBD1 (5 bases). With 0 bases removed from V and 7 bases from J, the gap between germline ends came to 15 bases. This CDR3 spans 15 amino acids. Germline loops: CDR1 MGHDK, CDR2 SYGVNS. Written as DNA, the CDR3 is TGTGCCAGCAGTGAATATGGCAGGGAGGAGAGTGGCTACACCTTC. This translates into CASSEYGREESGYTF.

The chain couples TRBV28 to TRBJ1-5; D unclear. The V end lost 5 bases, the J end lost 5 bases, and 25 bases lay between the germline ends. The CDR3 length is 18 residues. Germline assignment: CDR1 MDHEN and CDR2 SYDVKM. Written as DNA, the CDR3 is TGTGCCAGCAGTCCCTCTCGGTCCCTGGGCTCCCTGGATCAGCCCCAGCATTTT. It codes for CASSPSRSLGSLDQPQHF.

The chain recombines TRBV27 with TRBJ1-5; TRBD1 agrees at 9 bases. Germline lookup yields CDR1 MNHEY and CDR2 SMNVEV (reference sequence). The CDR3 is 16 residues long. Trimming cost V 2 bases and J 7 bases; bases outside gene matches: 9. The CDR3 region is CASSLEYRGLGQPQHF. The CDR3 DNA is TGTGCCAGCAGTTTAGAATACAGGGGGCTCGGACAGCCCCAGCATTTT.

The chain employs TRBV2 and TRBJ2-1; unclear D gene. The CDR3 contains 14 residues. V dropped 6 bases and J dropped 0 bases, with 9 bases sitting between them. The V gene's germline CDR1 is SNHLY and CDR2 FYNNEI. The CDR3 loop reads CASSQASSYNEQFF. CDR3 DNA: TGTGCCAGCAGCCAGGCAAGCTCCTACAATGAGCAGTTCTTC.

This clone was picked up one time. The CDR3 here is CASSLQGAIYNEQFF. In DNA form, the CDR3 reads TGTGCCAGCAGTCTACAGGGGGCGATTTACAATGAGCAGTTCTTC. The chain links TRBV2 to TRBJ2-1; 9 bases are a match to TRBD1. The J segment lost 4 bases and the V segment lost 5 bases, leaving 6 bases of the junction unmatched. The length of the CDR3 is 15 residues. Germline assignment: CDR1 SNHLY and CDR2 FYNNEI.

The genes are TRBV5-1 and TRBJ1-4; D perhaps matches TRBD1 (6 bases). From germline, CDR1 is SGHRS and CDR2 YFSETQ. The CDR3 is made up of 14 amino acids. Trimming took off 3 bases at V and 0 bases at J, with 6 bases between the two ends. The DNA of the CDR3 is TGCGCCAGCAGCTGGGGGCCAACTAATGAAAAACTGTTTTTT. Residues: CASSWGPTNEKLFF.

V and J are TRBV7-7 and TRBJ2-2; D is possibly TRBD1 (8 bases). Germline V gives CDR1 SSHAT, CDR2 FNYEAQ (reference sequence). Trimming took 5 bases from V and 7 from J, leaving 20 bases between them. The CDR3 consists of 16 residues. In DNA form, the CDR3 reads TGTGCCAGCAGCCCGCGGGGGACAGGTGGCAGCGGGGAGCTGTTTTTT. It translates to CASSPRGTGGSGELFF.

This chain joins TRBV11-2 and TRBJ2-7, with 11 positions matching TRBD1. With 5 bases clipped from V and 4 bases from J, the junction kept 4 bases outside the gene matches. The CDR3 is 14 residues long. CDR1 is SGHAT and CDR2 is FQNNGV in the germline V gene. In nucleotides, the CDR3 is TGTGCCAGCAGCGCCGGGACAGGGGGTTACGAGCAGTACTTC. Protein sequence: CASSAGTGGYEQYF.

The rearrangement uses TRBV4-1 and TRBJ2-5, with D maybe TRBD1 (5 bases). Germline CDR1 MGHRA, CDR2 YSYEKL. The CDR3 loop spans 14 amino acids. Trimming left V 3 bases short and J 3 bases short, with 11 bases between. CDR3 loop: CASSHVGREETQYF. DNA for the CDR3: TGCGCCAGCAGCCATGTAGGCAGGGAAGAGACCCAGTACTTC.

This sequence joins TRBV19 and TRBJ2-2, with 13 positions matching TRBD2. Germline-derived CDR1 and CDR2 are LNHDA and SQIVND (reference sequence). The CDR3 totals 16 residues. J lost 8 bases, V lost 7 bases, and 10 bases had no gene match. The CDR3 DNA sequence: TGTGCCAGTACCCCAACTAGCGGGAGGGCACGGGGGGAGCTGTTTTTT. This codes for CASTPTSGRARGELFF. Supplemented by reference TRBV19 and TRBJ2-2, the full variable domain reads DGGITQSPKYLFRKEGQNVTLSCEQNLNHDAMYWYRQDPGQGLRLIYYSQIVNDFQKGDIAEGYSVSREKKESFPLTVTSAQKNPTAFYLCASTPTSGRARGELFFGEGSRLTVL.